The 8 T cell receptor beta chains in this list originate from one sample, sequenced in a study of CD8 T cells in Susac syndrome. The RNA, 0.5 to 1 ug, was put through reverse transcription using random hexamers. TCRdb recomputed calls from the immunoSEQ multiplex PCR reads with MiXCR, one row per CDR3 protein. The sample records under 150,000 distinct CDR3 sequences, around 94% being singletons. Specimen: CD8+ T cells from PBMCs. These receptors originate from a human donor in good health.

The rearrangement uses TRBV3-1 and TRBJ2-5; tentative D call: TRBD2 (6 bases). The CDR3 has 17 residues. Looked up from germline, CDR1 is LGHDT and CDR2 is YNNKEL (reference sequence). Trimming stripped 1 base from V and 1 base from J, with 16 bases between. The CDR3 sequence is CASSQGEFMRGQETQYF. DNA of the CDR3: TGTGCCAGCAGCCAAGGAGAGTTTATGCGGGGCCAAGAGACCCAGTACTTC.

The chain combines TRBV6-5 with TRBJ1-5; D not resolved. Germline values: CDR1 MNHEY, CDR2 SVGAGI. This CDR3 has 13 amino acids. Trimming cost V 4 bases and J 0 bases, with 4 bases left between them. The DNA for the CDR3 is TGTGCCAGCAGTTCCCTTAGCAATCAGCCCCAGCATTTT. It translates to CASSSLSNQPQHF.

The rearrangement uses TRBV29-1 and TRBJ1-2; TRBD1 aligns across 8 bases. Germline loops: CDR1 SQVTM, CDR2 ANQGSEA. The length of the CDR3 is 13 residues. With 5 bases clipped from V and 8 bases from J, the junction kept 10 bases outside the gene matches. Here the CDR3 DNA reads TGCAGCGTTAGGTTGGGGACAGGACGGGGCTACACCTTC. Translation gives CSVRLGTGRGYTF. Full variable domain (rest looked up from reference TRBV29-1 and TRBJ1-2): SAVISQKPSRDICQRGTSLTIQCQVDSQVTMMFWYRQQPGQSLTLIATANQGSEATYESGFVIDKFPISRPNLTFSTLTVSNMSPEDSSIYLCSVRLGTGRGYTFGSGTRLTVV.

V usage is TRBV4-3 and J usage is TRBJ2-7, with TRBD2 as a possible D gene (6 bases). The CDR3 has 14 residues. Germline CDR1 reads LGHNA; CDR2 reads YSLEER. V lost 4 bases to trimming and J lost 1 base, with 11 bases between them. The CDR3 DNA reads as TGCGCCAGCAGCCGAGGAGCGGGTTCCTACGAGCAGTACTTC. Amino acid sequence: CASSRGAGSYEQYF.

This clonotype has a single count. This chain's CDR3 is CASRNNLASQETQYF. The CDR3 DNA reads as TGCGCCAGCCGTAACAATTTAGCGTCTCAAGAGACCCAGTACTTC. This rearrangement joins TRBV5-1 to TRBJ2-5; possible D gene TRBD2, 5 bases. Per the germline V gene, CDR1 is SGHRS and CDR2 is YFSETQ. Deletions cut 7 bases from V and 2 bases from J, with 18 bases between. The CDR3 is made up of 15 amino acids.

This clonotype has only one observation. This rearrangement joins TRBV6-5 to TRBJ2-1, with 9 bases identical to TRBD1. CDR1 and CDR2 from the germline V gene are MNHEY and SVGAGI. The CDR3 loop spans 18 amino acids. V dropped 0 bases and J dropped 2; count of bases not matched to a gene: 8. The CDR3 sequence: CASSYSRWDRVAYNEQFF. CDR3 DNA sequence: TGTGCCAGCAGTTACTCTAGATGGGACAGGGTCGCCTACAATGAGCAGTTCTTC.

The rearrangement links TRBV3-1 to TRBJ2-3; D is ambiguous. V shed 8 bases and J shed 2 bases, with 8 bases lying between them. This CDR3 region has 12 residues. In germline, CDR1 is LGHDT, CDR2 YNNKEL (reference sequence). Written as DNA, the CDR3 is TGTGCCAGCTTAGCCCACACAGATACGCAGTATTTT. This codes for CASLAHTDTQYF.

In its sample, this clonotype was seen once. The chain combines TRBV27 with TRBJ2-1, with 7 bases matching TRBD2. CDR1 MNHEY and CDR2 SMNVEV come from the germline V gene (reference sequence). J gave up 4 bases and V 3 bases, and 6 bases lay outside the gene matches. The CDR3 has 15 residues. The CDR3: CASSFVASGYNEQFF. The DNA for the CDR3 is TGTGCCAGCAGTTTTGTGGCTAGCGGATACAATGAGCAGTTCTTC.